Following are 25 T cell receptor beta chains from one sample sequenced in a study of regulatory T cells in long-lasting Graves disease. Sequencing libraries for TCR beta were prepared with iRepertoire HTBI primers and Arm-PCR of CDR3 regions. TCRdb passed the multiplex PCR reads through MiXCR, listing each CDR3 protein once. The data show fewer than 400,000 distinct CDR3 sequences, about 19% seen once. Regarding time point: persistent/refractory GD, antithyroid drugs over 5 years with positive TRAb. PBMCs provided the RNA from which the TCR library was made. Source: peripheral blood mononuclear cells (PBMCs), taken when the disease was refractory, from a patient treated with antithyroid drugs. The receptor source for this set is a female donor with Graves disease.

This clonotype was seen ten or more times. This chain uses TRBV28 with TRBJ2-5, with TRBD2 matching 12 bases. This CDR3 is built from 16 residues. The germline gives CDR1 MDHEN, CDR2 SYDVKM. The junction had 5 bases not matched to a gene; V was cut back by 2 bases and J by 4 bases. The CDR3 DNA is TGTGCCAGCAGTTTACCCCGGACTAGCGGGATAGAGACCCAGTACTTC. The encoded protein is CASSLPRTSGIETQYF.

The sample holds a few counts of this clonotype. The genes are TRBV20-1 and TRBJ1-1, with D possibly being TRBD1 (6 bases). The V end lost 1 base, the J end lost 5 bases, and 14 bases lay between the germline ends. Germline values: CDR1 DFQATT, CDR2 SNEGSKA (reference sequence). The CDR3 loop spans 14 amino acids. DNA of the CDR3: TGCAGTGCTAGAGTGGGGGCAGGGAATACTGAAGCTTTCTTT. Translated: CSARVGAGNTEAFF.

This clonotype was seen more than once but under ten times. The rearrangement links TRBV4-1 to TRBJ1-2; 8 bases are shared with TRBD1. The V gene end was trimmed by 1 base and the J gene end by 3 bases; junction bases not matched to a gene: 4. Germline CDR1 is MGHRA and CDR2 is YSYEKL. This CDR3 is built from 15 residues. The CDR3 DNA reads TGCGCCAGCAGCCAAGTTCCACAGGGGGACTATGGCTACACCTTC. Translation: CASSQVPQGDYGYTF.

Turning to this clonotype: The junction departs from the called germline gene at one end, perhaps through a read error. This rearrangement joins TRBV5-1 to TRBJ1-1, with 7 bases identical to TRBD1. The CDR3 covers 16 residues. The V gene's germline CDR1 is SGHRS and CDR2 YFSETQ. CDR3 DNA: TGCGCCAGCAGGACACAGACAGGGAGGGTTGGGACTGAAGTTTTCTTT. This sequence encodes CASRTQTGRVGTEVFF.

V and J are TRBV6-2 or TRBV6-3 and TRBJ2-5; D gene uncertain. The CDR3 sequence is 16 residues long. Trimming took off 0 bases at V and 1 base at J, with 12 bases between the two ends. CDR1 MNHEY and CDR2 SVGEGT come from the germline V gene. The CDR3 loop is CASSYSSLTLQETQYF. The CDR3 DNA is TGTGCCAGCAGTTACTCGAGTCTCACCCTCCAAGAGACCCAGTACTTC.

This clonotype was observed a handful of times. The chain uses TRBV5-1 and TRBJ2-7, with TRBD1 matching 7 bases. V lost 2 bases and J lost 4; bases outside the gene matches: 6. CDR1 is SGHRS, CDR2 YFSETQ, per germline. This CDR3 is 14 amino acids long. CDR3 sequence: CASSFGTASYEQYF. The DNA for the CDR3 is TGCGCCAGCAGCTTCGGGACAGCCTCTTACGAGCAGTACTTC. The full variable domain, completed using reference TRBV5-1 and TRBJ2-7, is KAGVTQTPRYLIKTRGQQVTLSCSPISGHRSVSWYQQTPGQGLQFLFEYFSETQRNKGNFPGRFSGRQFSNSRSEMNVSTLELGDSALYLCASSFGTASYEQYFGPGTRLTVT.

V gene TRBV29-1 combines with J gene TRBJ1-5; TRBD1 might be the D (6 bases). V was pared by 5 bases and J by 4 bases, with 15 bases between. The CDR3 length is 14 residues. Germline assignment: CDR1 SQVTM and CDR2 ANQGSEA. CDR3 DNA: TGCAGCGTTTTGATTGAAGGGGGAAATCAGCCCCAGCATTTT. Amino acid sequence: CSVLIEGGNQPQHF.

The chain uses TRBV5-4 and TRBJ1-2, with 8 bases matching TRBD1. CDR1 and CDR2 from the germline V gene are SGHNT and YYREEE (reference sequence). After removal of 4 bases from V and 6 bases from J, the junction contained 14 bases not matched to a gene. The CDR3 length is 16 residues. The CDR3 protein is CASSVRGRTGRNGYTF. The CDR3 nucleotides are TGTGCCAGCAGCGTACGTGGGAGGACAGGGCGCAATGGCTACACCTTC. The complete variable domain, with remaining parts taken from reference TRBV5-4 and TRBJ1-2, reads ETGVTQSPTHLIKTRGQQVTLRCSSQSGHNTVSWYQQALGQGPQFIFQYYREEENGRGNFPPRFSGLQFPNYSSELNVNALELDDSALYLCASSVRGRTGRNGYTFGSGTRLTVV.

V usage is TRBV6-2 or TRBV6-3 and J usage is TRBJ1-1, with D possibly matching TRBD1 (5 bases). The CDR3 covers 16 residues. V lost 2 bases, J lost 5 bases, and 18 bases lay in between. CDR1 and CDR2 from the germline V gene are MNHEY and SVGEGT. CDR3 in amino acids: CASSYDGQGRGTEAFF. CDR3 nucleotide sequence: TGTGCCAGCAGTTACGATGGCCAAGGGCGGGGGACTGAAGCTTTCTTT.

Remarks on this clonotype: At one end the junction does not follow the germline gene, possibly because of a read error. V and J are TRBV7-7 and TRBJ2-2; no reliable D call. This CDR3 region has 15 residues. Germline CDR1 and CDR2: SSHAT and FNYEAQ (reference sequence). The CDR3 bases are TGTGCTAGCAGCTTAGTGGCCCACATGGGCGGGGAGCTGTTTTTT. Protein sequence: CASSLVAHMGGELFF.

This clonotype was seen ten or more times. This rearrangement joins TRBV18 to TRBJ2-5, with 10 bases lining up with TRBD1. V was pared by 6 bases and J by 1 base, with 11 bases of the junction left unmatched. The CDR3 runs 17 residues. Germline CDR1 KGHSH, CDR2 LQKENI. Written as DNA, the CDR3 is TGTGCCAGCTCCGACACGACAGGGGGCGGTGGCCAAGAGACCCAGTACTTC. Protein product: CASSDTTGGGGQETQYF.

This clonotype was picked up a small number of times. Here the CDR3 reads CASSEQTGGGYYEQYF. The CDR3 DNA sequence: TGTGCCAGCAGCGAACAGACAGGGGGCGGCTACTACGAGCAGTACTTC. The chain is built from TRBV13 and TRBJ2-7; 10 bases line up with TRBD1. Germline-derived CDR1 and CDR2 are PRHDT and FYEKMQ (reference sequence). CDR3 length: 16 amino acids. Germline trimming cut 5 bases from V and 3 bases from J; bases unmatched to any gene: 10.

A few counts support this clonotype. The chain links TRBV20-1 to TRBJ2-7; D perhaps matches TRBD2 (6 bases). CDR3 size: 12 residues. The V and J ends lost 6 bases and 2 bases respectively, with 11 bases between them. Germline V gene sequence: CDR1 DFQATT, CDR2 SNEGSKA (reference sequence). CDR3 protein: CSASGEPYEQYF. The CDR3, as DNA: TGCAGTGCCTCGGGGGAGCCCTACGAGCAGTACTTC.

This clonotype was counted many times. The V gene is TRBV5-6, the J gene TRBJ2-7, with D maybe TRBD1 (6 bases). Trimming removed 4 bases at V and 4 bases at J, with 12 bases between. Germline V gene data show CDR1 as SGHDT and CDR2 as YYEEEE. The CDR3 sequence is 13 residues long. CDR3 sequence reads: CASSERDNYEQYF. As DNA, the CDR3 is TGTGCCAGCAGCGAACGGGACAATTACGAGCAGTACTTC.

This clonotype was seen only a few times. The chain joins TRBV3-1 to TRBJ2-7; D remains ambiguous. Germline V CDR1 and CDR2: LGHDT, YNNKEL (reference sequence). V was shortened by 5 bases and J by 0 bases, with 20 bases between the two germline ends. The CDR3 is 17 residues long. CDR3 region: CASSSSPSTPLSYEQYF. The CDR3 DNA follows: TGTGCCAGCAGCTCGAGTCCGTCAACTCCCCTCTCCTACGAGCAGTACTTC.

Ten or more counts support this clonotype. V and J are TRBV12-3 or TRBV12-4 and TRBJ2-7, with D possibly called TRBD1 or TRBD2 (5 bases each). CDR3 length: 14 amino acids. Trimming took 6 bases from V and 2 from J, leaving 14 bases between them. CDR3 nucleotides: TGTGCCAGCAGCCCCCCGGGACGGACCTACGAGCAGTACTTC. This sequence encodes CASSPPGRTYEQYF.

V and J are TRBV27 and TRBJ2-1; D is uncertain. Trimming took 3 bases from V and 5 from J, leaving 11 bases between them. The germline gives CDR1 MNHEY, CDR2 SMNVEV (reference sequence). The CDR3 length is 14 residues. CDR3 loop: CASSFDYEDNEQFF. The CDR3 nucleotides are TGTGCCAGCAGTTTTGATTATGAGGACAATGAGCAGTTCTTC.

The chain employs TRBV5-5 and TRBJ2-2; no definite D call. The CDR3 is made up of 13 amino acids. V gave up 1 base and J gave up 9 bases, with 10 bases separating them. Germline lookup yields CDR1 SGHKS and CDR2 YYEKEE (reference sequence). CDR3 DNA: TGTGCCAGCAGCTTGATTGGGCAATGGGAGCTGTTTTTT. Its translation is CASSLIGQWELFF. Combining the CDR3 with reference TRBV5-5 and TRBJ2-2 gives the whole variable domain DAGVTQSPTHLIKTRGQQVTLRCSPISGHKSVSWYQQVLGQGPQFIFQYYEKEERGRGNFPDRFSARQFPNYSSELNVNALLLGDSALYLCASSLIGQWELFFGEGSRLTVL.

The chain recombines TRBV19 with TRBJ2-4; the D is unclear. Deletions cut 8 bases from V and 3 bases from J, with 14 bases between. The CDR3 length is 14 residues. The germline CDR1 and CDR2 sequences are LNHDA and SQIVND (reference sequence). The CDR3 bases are TGTGCCAGTTCCGTCCCGGCAGTCAAAAACATTCAGTACTTC. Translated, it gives CASSVPAVKNIQYF.

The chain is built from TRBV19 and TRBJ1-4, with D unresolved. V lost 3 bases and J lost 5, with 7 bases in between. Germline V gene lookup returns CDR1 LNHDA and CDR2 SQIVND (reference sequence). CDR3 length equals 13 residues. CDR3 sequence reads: CASSISANEKLFF. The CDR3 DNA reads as TGTGCCAGTAGTATTTCCGCAAATGAAAAACTGTTTTTT.

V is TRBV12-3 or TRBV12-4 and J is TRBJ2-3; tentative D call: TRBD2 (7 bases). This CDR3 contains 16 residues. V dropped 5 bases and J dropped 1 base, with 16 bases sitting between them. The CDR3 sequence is CASSPWGRGRTDTQYF. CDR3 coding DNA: TGTGCCAGCAGTCCTTGGGGGCGGGGGCGCACAGATACGCAGTATTTT.

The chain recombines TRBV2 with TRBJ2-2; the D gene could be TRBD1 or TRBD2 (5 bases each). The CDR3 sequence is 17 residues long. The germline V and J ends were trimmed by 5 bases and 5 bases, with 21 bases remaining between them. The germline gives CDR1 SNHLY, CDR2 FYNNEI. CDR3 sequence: CASSRPGEGRGTGELFF. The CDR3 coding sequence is TGTGCCAGCAGTCGTCCGGGTGAGGGGAGAGGGACCGGGGAGCTGTTTTTT.

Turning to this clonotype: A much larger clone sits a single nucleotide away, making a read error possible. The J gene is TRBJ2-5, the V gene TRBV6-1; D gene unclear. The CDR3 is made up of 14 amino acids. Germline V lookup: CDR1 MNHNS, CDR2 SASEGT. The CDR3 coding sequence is TGTGCCATCAGTACCAGGACGGGCCGGGAGACCCAGTACTTC. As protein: CAISTRTGRETQYF.

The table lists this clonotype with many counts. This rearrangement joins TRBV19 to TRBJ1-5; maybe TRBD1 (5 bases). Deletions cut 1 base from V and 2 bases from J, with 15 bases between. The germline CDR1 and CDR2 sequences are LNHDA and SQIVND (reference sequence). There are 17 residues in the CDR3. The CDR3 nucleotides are TGTGCCAGTAGTATAGGGACATCCCAAGTGGGCAATCAGCCCCAGCATTTT. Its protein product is CASSIGTSQVGNQPQHF.

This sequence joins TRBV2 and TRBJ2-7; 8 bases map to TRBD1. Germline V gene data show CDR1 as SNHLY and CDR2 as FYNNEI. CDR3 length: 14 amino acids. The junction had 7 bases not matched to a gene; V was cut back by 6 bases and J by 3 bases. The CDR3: CASSLRTGYYEQYF. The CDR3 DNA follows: TGTGCCAGCAGCCTACGGACAGGGTACTACGAGCAGTACTTC.